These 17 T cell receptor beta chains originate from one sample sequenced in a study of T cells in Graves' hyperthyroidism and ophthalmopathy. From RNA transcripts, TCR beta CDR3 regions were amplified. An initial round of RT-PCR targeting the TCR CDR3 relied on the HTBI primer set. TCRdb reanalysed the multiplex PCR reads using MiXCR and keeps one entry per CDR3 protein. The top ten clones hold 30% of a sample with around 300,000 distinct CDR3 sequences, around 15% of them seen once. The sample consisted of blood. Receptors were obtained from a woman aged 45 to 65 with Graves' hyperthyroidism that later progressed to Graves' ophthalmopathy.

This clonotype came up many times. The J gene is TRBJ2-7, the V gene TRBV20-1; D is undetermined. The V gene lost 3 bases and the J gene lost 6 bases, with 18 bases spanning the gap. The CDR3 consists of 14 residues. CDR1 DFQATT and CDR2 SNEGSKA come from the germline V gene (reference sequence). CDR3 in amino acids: CSASTGPAASEQYF. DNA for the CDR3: TGCAGTGCTAGCACCGGCCCGGCCGCCTCCGAGCAGTACTTC.

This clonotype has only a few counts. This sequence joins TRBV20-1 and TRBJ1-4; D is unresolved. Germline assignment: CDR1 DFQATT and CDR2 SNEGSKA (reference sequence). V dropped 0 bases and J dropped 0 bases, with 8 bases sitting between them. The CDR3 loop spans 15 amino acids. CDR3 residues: CSARDTSSTNEKLFF. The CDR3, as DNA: TGCAGTGCTAGAGATACATCTTCAACTAATGAAAAACTGTTTTTT.

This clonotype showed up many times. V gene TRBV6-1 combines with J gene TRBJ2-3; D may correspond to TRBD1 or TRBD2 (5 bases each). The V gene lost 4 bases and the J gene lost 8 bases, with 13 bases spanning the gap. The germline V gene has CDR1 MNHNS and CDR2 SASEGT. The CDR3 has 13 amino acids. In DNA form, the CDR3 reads TGTGCCAGCAGTGGAAGAAAGGGGACTACGCAGTATTTT. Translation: CASSGRKGTTQYF.

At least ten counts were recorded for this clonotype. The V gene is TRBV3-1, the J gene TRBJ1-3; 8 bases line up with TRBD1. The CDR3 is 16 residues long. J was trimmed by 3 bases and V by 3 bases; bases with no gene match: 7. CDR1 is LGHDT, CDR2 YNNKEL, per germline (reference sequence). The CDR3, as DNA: TGTGCCAGCAGCCAGACCGACAGGGGTCGTGGAAACACCATATATTTT. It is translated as CASSQTDRGRGNTIYF.

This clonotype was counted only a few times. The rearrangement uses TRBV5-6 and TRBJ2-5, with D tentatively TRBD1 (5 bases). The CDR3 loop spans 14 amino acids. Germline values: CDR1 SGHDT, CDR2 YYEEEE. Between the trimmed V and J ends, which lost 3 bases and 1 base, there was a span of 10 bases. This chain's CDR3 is CASSSWGLQETQYF. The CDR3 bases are TGTGCCAGCAGCTCGTGGGGCCTCCAAGAGACCCAGTACTTC.

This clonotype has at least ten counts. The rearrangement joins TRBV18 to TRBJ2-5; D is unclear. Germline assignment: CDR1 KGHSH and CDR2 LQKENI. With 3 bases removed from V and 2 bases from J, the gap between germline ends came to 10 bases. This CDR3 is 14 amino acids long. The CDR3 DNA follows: TGTGCCAGCTCACCTGCCTGGGCACAAGAGACCCAGTACTTC. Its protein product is CASSPAWAQETQYF.

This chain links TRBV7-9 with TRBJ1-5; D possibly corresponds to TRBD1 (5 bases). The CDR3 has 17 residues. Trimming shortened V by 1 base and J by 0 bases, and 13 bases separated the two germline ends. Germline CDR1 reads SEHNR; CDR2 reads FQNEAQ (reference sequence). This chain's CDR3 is CASSLGGGGPSNQPQHF. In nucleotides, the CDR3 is TGTGCCAGCAGCTTAGGTGGGGGGGGACCTAGCAATCAGCCCCAGCATTTT. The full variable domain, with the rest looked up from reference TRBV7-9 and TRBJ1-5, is DTGVSQNPRHKITKRGQNVTFRCDPISEHNRLYWYRQTLGQGPEFLTYFQNEAQLEKSRLLSDRFSAERPKGSFSTLEIQRTEQGDSAMYLCASSLGGGGPSNQPQHFGDGTRLSIL.

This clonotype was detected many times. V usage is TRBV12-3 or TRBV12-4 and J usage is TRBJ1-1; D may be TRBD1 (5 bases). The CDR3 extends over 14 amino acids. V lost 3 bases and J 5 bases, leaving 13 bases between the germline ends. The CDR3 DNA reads TGTGCCAGCAGTTTCGGGGACTTGGGAACTGAAGCTTTCTTT. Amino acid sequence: CASSFGDLGTEAFF.

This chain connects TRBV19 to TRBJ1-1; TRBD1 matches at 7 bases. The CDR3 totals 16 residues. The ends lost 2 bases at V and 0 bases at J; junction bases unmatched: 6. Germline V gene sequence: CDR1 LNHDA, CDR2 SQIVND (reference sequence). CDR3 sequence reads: CASSIHGTDLNTEAFF. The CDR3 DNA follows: TGTGCCAGTAGTATACACGGGACAGATTTGAACACTGAAGCTTTCTTT.

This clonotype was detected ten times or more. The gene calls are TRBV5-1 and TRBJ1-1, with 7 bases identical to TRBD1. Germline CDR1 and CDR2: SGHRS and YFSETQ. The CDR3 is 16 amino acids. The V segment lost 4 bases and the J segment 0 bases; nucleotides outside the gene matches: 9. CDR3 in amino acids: CASSTGAAGLNTEAFF. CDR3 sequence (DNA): TGCGCCAGCAGCACAGGGGCGGCAGGACTGAACACTGAAGCTTTCTTT. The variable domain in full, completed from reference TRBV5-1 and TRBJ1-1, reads KAGVTQTPRYLIKTRGQQVTLSCSPISGHRSVSWYQQTPGQGLQFLFEYFSETQRNKGNFPGRFSGRQFSNSRSEMNVSTLELGDSALYLCASSTGAAGLNTEAFFGQGTRLTVV.

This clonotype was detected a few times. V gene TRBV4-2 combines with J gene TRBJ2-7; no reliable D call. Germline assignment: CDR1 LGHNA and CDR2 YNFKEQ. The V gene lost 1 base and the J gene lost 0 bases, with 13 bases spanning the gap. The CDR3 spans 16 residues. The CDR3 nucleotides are TGTGCCAGCAGCCAAGTAATTACAATGAACTCCTACGAGCAGTACTTC. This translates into CASSQVITMNSYEQYF.

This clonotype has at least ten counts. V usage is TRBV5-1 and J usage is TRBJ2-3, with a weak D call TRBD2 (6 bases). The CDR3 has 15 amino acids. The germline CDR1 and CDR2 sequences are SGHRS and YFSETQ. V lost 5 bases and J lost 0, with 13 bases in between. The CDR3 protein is CASSQEGASTDTQYF. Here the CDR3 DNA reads TGCGCCAGCAGTCAGGAGGGAGCTAGCACAGATACGCAGTATTTT. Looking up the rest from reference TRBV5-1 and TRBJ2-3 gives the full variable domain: KAGVTQTPRYLIKTRGQQVTLSCSPISGHRSVSWYQQTPGQGLQFLFEYFSETQRNKGNFPGRFSGRQFSNSRSEMNVSTLELGDSALYLCASSQEGASTDTQYFGPGTRLTVL.

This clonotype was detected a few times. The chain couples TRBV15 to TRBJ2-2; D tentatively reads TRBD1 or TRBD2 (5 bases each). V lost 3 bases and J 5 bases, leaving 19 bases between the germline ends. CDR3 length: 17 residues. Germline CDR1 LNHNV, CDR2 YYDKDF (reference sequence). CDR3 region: CATSRGLIGSGTGELFF. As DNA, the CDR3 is TGTGCCACCAGCAGGGGGCTAATAGGGAGTGGTACCGGGGAGCTGTTTTTT. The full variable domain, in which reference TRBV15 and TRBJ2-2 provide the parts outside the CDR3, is DAMVIQNPRYQVTQFGKPVTLSCSQTLNHNVMYWYQQKSSQAPKLLFHYYDKDFNNEADTPDNFQSRRPNTSFCFLDIRSPGLGDTAMYLCATSRGLIGSGTGELFFGEGSRLTVL.

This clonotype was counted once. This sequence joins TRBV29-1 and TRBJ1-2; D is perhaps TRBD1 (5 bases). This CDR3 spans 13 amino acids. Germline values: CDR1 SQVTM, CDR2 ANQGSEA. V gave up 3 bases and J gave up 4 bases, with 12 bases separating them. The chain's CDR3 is CSVDGGLGYGYTF. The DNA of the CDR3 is TGCAGCGTTGACGGGGGACTTGGCTATGGCTACACCTTC.

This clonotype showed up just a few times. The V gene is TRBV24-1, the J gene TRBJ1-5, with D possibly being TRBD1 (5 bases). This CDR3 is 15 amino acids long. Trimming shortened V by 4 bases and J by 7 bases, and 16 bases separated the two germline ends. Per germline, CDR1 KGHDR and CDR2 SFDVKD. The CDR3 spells CATSDDRISGQPQHF. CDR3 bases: TGTGCCACCAGTGACGACAGAATATCGGGCCAGCCCCAGCATTTT.

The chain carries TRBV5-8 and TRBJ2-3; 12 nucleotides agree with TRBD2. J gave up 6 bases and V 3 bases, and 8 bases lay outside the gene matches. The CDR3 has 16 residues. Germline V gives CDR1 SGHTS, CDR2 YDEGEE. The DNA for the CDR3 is TGTGCCAGCAGCTCGAGGACTAGCGGGACAGGGGATACGCAGTATTTT. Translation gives CASSSRTSGTGDTQYF. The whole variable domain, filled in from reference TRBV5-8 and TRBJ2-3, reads EAGVTQSPTHLIKTRGQQATLRCSPISGHTSVYWYQQALGLGLQFLLWYDEGEERNRGNFPPRFSGRQFPNYSSELNVNALELEDSALYLCASSSRTSGTGDTQYFGPGTRLTVL.

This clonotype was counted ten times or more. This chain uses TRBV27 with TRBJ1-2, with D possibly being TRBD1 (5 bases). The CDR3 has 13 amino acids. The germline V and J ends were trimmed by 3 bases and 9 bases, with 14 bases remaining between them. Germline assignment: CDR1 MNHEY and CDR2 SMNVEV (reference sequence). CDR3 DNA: TGTGCCAGCAGTTTCGGTGCAGGGTCGAGCTACACCTTC. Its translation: CASSFGAGSSYTF.